The rows below give T cell receptor beta chains drawn from one sample of a study of blood T cell repertoires in COVID-19. The data were produced by immunoSEQ multiplex PCR, yet TCRdb's version contains in-frame clones alone and is incomplete. The data hold about 56,000 clones, with more than 80% observed a single time. Sequencing was done on a sample of peripheral blood. The receptors come from a human donor in a cohort sampled during active COVID-19. CDR3s include the opening cysteine and the closing phenylalanine or tryptophan. D genes are given only for firm matches. Size values are once, few and many counts, or a class for expanded clones, and some rows have none.

d_call: TRBD1; j_call: TRBJ2-4; v_call: TRBV5-1; cdr3_length: 17; clone_size: few; cdr3_nt: TGCGCCAGCAGCTACCTGACAGGGGGCATTACCAAAAACATTCAGTACTTC; cdr3_aa: CASSYLTGGITKNIQYF
d_call: -; j_call: TRBJ1-2; v_call: TRBV10-3; cdr3_length: 13; clone_size: -; cdr3_nt: TGTGCCATCAGAAACAGGGTGGGCTATGGCTACACCTTC; cdr3_aa: CAIRNRVGYGYTF
d_call: TRBD1; j_call: TRBJ1-2; v_call: TRBV7-9; cdr3_length: 15; clone_size: -; cdr3_nt: TGTGCCAGCAGCTCGCGGACAGGGGCGAACTATGGCTACACCTTC; cdr3_aa: CASSSRTGANYGYTF
d_call: -; j_call: TRBJ1-2; v_call: TRBV2; cdr3_length: 15; clone_size: -; cdr3_nt: TGTGCCAGCACCGCTATCATGGGGAGAGGCTATGGCTACACCTTC; cdr3_aa: CASTAIMGRGYGYTF
d_call: TRBD2; j_call: TRBJ2-3; v_call: TRBV7-8; cdr3_length: 17; clone_size: -; cdr3_nt: TGTGCCAGCAGCACCCTAATAAGAGCGGGGGGGCCTGATACGCAGTATTTT; cdr3_aa: CASSTLIRAGGPDTQYF
d_call: TRBD2; j_call: TRBJ2-3; v_call: TRBV6-2/TRBV6-3; cdr3_length: 15; clone_size: -; cdr3_nt: TGTGCCAGCAGTTCCTCAGCGGGGAACACAGATACGCAGTATTTT; cdr3_aa: CASSSSAGNTDTQYF
d_call: -; j_call: TRBJ1-1; v_call: TRBV11-2; cdr3_length: 14; clone_size: once; cdr3_nt: TGTGCCAGCAGCCACAGTCACTCGAACACTGAAGCTTTCTTT; cdr3_aa: CASSHSHSNTEAFF
d_call: -; j_call: TRBJ1-1; v_call: TRBV7-9; cdr3_length: 14; clone_size: once; cdr3_nt: TGTGCCAGCAGCTTAGCGGGGAGTACGACTGAAGCTTTCTTT; cdr3_aa: CASSLAGSTTEAFF
d_call: -; j_call: TRBJ2-2; v_call: TRBV12-5; cdr3_length: 15; clone_size: -; cdr3_nt: TGTGCTAGTGGTTTGGCACAAGTAGGGAGCGGGGAGCTGTTTTTT; cdr3_aa: CASGLAQVGSGELFF
d_call: TRBD1; j_call: TRBJ2-7; v_call: TRBV13; cdr3_length: 17; clone_size: -; cdr3_nt: TGTGCCAGCAGCGCGCGAACAGGGGGCCGATTCTCCTACGAGCAGTACTTC; cdr3_aa: CASSARTGGRFSYEQYF
d_call: TRBD2; j_call: TRBJ2-5; v_call: TRBV6-5; cdr3_length: 16; clone_size: -; cdr3_nt: TGTGCCAGCAGTTACTCGAGCGGGGGGGCCCAAGAGACCCAGTACTTC; cdr3_aa: CASSYSSGGAQETQYF
d_call: TRBD1; j_call: TRBJ1-3; v_call: TRBV5-6; cdr3_length: 16; clone_size: once; cdr3_nt: TGTGCCAGCAGCTCCCCAAGGGGGCCCGGAGGAAACACCATATATTTT; cdr3_aa: CASSSPRGPGGNTIYF
d_call: -; j_call: TRBJ1-6; v_call: TRBV4-1; cdr3_length: 18; clone_size: -; cdr3_nt: TGCGCCAGCAGCCAAGATGCCCCTAGGGGGTCCTATAATTCACCCCTCCACTTT; cdr3_aa: CASSQDAPRGSYNSPLHF
d_call: -; j_call: TRBJ1-1; v_call: TRBV7-9; cdr3_length: 13; clone_size: -; cdr3_nt: TGTGCCAGCAGCGTGAGGGGGTGGGCTGAAGCTTTCTTT; cdr3_aa: CASSVRGWAEAFF
d_call: TRBD1; j_call: TRBJ1-1; v_call: TRBV6-5; cdr3_length: 14; clone_size: -; cdr3_nt: TGTGCCAGCAGTTTCGACAGGGGGAACACTGAAGCTTTCTTT; cdr3_aa: CASSFDRGNTEAFF
d_call: -; j_call: TRBJ2-7; v_call: TRBV4-3; cdr3_length: 15; clone_size: -; cdr3_nt: TGCGCCAGCAGCCAAGGACTAGACTTCTCCTACGAGCAGTACTTC; cdr3_aa: CASSQGLDFSYEQYF
d_call: -; j_call: TRBJ1-1; v_call: TRBV5-1; cdr3_length: 15; clone_size: -; cdr3_nt: TGCGCCAGCAGCTTGGCCCAGGATTTGAACACTGAAGCTTTCTTT; cdr3_aa: CASSLAQDLNTEAFF